The 11 T cell receptor beta chains in this list originate from one sample, sequenced in a study of cytomegalovirus exposure and HLA in healthy donors. Some clones are missing from TCRdb's copy, which holds only in-frame ones; the method was immunoSEQ multiplex PCR. The sample lists about 270,000 clones; 65% to 90% were seen once. Material: PBMCs. Receptor source: a woman aged 18-30 years in good health and CMV-seronegative.

The CDR3 protein is CASTLQAGGVNNEQFF. In DNA form, the CDR3 reads TGTGCCAGCACCCTACAAGCGGGGGGGGTCAACAATGAGCAGTTCTTC. This rearrangement joins TRBV6-6 to TRBJ2-1; 10 bases agree with TRBD2. The CDR3 totals 16 residues. The V segment lost 7 bases and the J segment 5 bases; nucleotides outside the gene matches: 11. Looked up from germline, CDR1 is MNHNY and CDR2 is SVGAGI (reference sequence).

V is TRBV5-4 and J is TRBJ2-7; 11 positions agree with TRBD2. Germline V gives CDR1 SGHNT, CDR2 YYREEE (reference sequence). The CDR3 extends over 16 amino acids. Losses at the gene ends were 3 bases for V and 2 bases for J; bases not matched to a gene: 7. CDR3 protein: CASSSEIAGGPYEQYF. CDR3 DNA sequence: TGTGCCAGCAGCTCGGAGATAGCGGGAGGGCCCTACGAGCAGTACTTC.

The chain links TRBV4-3 to TRBJ1-3; TRBD1 matches at 7 bases. The germline CDR1 and CDR2 sequences are LGHNA and YSLEER. Unmatched junction bases numbered 8, after V lost 0 bases and J lost 3 bases. This CDR3 has 17 residues. CDR3 sequence (DNA): TGCGCCAGCAGCCAAGAGCGAGCGCAGGGGGTTGGAAACACCATATATTTT. Amino acids: CASSQERAQGVGNTIYF.

The CDR3 DNA reads TGTGCCAGCTCCTCTCGGGGGTCTAGCACAGATACGCAGTATTTT. Residues: CASSSRGSSTDTQYF. V gene TRBV2 combines with J gene TRBJ2-3; D perhaps matches TRBD2 (6 bases). The CDR3 runs 15 residues. Trimming took 8 bases from V and 0 from J, leaving 15 bases between them. Germline CDR1 reads SNHLY; CDR2 reads FYNNEI.

This chain joins TRBV4-1 and TRBJ2-7; D remains ambiguous. The ends were cut back, 0 bases at V and 3 bases at J, with 12 bases in the middle. The CDR3 spans 15 residues. Germline loops: CDR1 MGHRA, CDR2 YSYEKL. This chain's CDR3 is CASSQDRDSYYEQYF. In DNA, the CDR3 is TGCGCCAGCAGCCAAGATAGAGACTCTTACTACGAGCAGTACTTC.

The chain recombines TRBV27 with TRBJ2-4; D may be TRBD1 (5 bases). The CDR3 runs to 14 residues. Germline CDR1 and CDR2: MNHEY and SMNVEV (reference sequence). Trimming shortened V by 3 bases and J by 8 bases, and 14 bases separated the two germline ends. CDR3 sequence reads: CASSLGPSFYIQYF. The DNA of the CDR3 is TGTGCCAGCAGTTTGGGGCCCTCTTTCTACATTCAGTACTTC.

V and J are TRBV7-2 and TRBJ2-3, with D tentatively TRBD1 (5 bases). V gave up 1 base and J gave up 1 base, with 9 bases separating them. CDR1 is SGHTA, CDR2 FQGNSA, per germline. This CDR3 is built from 15 residues. The DNA of the CDR3 is TGTGCCAGCAGCTTAGTGATAGGGGGCACAGATACGCAGTATTTT. Protein product: CASSLVIGGTDTQYF.

The chain employs TRBV6-5 and TRBJ1-1; D remains unclear. The CDR3 consists of 15 residues. The ends were cut back, 2 bases at V and 4 bases at J, with 14 bases in the middle. Germline assignment: CDR1 MNHEY and CDR2 SVGAGI. The CDR3 coding sequence is TGTGCCAGCAGTTACCGAGCACGTGGTTCCACTGAAGCTTTCTTT. Translation gives CASSYRARGSTEAFF.

The rearrangement uses TRBV27 and TRBJ2-7; D not certain. This CDR3 region has 13 residues. Germline V gene data show CDR1 as MNHEY and CDR2 as SMNVEV (reference sequence). V was trimmed by 8 bases and J by 3 bases, leaving 14 bases between them. The CDR3 coding sequence is TGTGCCAGCGGTTCTTACACCGACTACGAGCAGTACTTC. Translating gives CASGSYTDYEQYF.

The gene calls are TRBV28 and TRBJ2-7; D perhaps matches TRBD1 (5 bases). In germline, CDR1 is MDHEN, CDR2 SYDVKM. Trimming left V 2 bases short and J 5 bases short, with 13 bases between. CDR3 length: 14 residues. CDR3 residues: CASSLIQGTHEQYF. Written as DNA, the CDR3 is TGTGCCAGCAGTTTAATCCAGGGAACCCACGAGCAGTACTTC.

The rearrangement joins TRBV28 to TRBJ1-5; D possibly corresponds to TRBD1 (5 bases). Germline CDR1 and CDR2: MDHEN and SYDVKM. This CDR3 has 16 amino acids. V was pared by 4 bases and J by 2 bases, with 15 bases between. The CDR3 spells CASSSLGGGGNQPQHF. The DNA for the CDR3 is TGTGCCAGCAGTTCCTTGGGGGGAGGGGGCAATCAGCCCCAGCATTTT.